One T cell receptor beta chain is described in this entry. Its recognized antigen is unknown. One base away there is no much larger clone; base qualities are not given. The entry originates in a study of T cell responses to AZD1222 COVID-19 vaccine (dated by TCRdb to the early 2020s). Regarding the complete study: Because spike-specific TCR depth and breadth did not differ between the two schedules, AZD1222 recipients who got a second dose at roughly 4 weeks were pooled with those who got a second dose at roughly 12 weeks. A total of approximately 240 trial participants underwent TCR sequencing, of whom about 210 had received two doses of AZD1222 and 26 had received two doses of the MenACWY control vaccine. Enrollment into the trials was organized by age into subgroups of 18-55, 56-69 and 70-plus years, and those subgroups contained around 150, 28 and 57 TCR-sequenced participants, respectively.

CDR1 and CDR2 (MNHNY, SVGAGI) derive from the germline V gene (reference sequence). Reading from cysteine to phenylalanine, the CDR3 counts 16 amino acids. CDR3 DNA only is kept here, 48 bases in frame from base 1. The V and J ends are trimmed by 1 base and 3 bases, leaving 12 bases between them. The sample's time point label is to be understood as: baseline before first vaccination. Vaccinee samples were obtained from the UK trials COV001 and COV002, which included a single-blind randomized controlled phase 2/3 trial of AZD1222 (ChAdOx1 nCoV-19) in healthy adults. For TCRbeta chain sequencing, PBMC samples from trial participants were taken at day 0 and at day 28 after the second dose. Study-level results and caveats: Only a handful of AZD1222 recipients were SARS-CoV-2 seropositive at baseline, limiting conclusions about previously exposed vaccinees. Because no samples from the day 14 peak response were available, repertoires could be characterized only after the peak T cell response. Participants were mostly white British, with more females than males. The authors suggested clonal diversity may have been underestimated. A significant rise in spike-specific TCR breadth and depth was observed after two AZD1222 doses relative to day 0 and relative to MenACWY recipients. The vaccine-associated CD4 TCRs covered the entire spike protein, and the dominant responses fell in regions 160-218 and 743-854. In the small 56-69-year group, the increase in depth fell short of significance, most likely because of low power. Reportedly, almost half of the unique spike-specific TCRs recognized epitopes lying outside the regions that are mutated in the B.1.351 and B.1.1.7 variants.

The CDR3 regions of human TCRbeta chains were analyzed by immunosequencing. As for the authors' bioinformatics: Repertoire TCRs were checked for matches against a reference library of SARS-CoV-2-specific TCRs that had been generated using the MIRA antigen-specificity platform. Breadth meant the fraction of unique TCRs that were SARS-CoV-2-associated, whereas depth meant the fraction of total T cells that were SARS-CoV-2-associated. Using the MIRA data, each spike-specific TCR was mapped to the spike region that the TCR reacts to and placed in a CD4 or CD8 class. Log10-transformed breadth and depth values were compared by one-way ANOVA with Sidak's multiple comparisons tests. Entries here come from immuneACCESS through TCRdb and include only in-frame sequences with V and J called. Some clones fail to appear in such tables; in the studies checked, an unresolved V gene covers under half of the shortfall, and the cause of the remainder is unknown. That table furnishes V, J and clone size, whereas the DNA furnished D and trimming. The sample contains 120,000 or so clones, about nine tenths of them found a single time. The ten largest account for roughly 1.1% of the sample.

The material was peripheral blood, obtained on day 0 of AZD1222 vaccination. The chain is assembled from TRBV6-6 and TRBJ1-4, with no confident D gene call. This sequence was found in an adult in good health. This receptor has the CDR3 CASSYLGQRPNEKLFF. The nucleotides read TGTGCCAGCAGTTACTTAGGGCAGCGGCCTAATGAAAAACTGTTTTTT.